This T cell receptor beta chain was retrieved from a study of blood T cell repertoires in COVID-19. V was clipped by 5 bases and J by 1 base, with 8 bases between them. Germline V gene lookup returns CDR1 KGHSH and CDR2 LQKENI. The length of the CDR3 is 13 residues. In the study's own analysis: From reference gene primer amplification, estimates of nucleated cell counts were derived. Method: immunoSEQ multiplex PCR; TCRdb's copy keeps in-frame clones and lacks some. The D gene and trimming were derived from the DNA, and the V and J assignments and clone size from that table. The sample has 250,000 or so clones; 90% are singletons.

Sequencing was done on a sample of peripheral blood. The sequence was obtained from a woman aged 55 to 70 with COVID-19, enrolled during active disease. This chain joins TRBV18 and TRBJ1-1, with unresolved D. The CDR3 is CASSGQGNTEAFF. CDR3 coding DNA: TGTGCCAGCTCAGGGCAAGGGAACACTGAAGCTTTCTTT. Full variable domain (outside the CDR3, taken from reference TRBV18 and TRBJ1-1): NAGVMQNPRHLVRRRGQEARLRCSPMKGHSHVYWYRQLPEEGLKFMVYLQKENIIDESGMPKERFSAEFPKEGPSILRIQQVVRGDSAAYFCASSGQGNTEAFFGQGTRLTVV.